These T cell receptor beta chains were read from a single sample in a study of cytomegalovirus exposure and HLA in healthy donors. This table comes from immunoSEQ multiplex PCR, and its TCRdb copy is limited to in-frame clones, with some not included. The sample yields 160,000 or so clones, about 85% seen once. The sequencing sample was made of PBMCs. The receptors were gathered from a man younger than 40 in good health and CMV-seropositive. Each CDR3 is given with its conserved first and last residue. The order of the fields is V gene, D gene, J gene, clone size, CDR3 protein, CDR3 DNA. The D gene is left open where the match is weak. Only part of the rows carry a size: once, few, many, or a class if the clone is expanded.

V gene: TRBV6-5
D gene: NA
J gene: TRBJ2-7
clone size: NA
CDR3 protein: CASSYRLPEGEQYF
CDR3 DNA: TGTGCCAGCAGTTATCGGCTCCCCGAGGGCGAGCAGTACTTC

V gene: TRBV9
D gene: NA
J gene: TRBJ2-5
clone size: NA
CDR3 protein: CASSTTGQETQYF
CDR3 DNA: TGTGCCAGCAGTACCACAGGGCAAGAGACCCAGTACTTC

V gene: TRBV19
D gene: TRBD2
J gene: TRBJ2-3
clone size: NA
CDR3 protein: CAIGGLGTDTQYF
CDR3 DNA: TGTGCCATAGGGGGACTAGGCACAGATACGCAGTATTTT

V gene: TRBV6-5
D gene: TRBD1
J gene: TRBJ1-2
clone size: NA
CDR3 protein: CASSRTGGEGYTF
CDR3 DNA: TGTGCCAGCAGCAGGACAGGGGGCGAAGGCTACACCTTC

V gene: TRBV5-6
D gene: TRBD1
J gene: TRBJ2-3
clone size: NA
CDR3 protein: CASSPGTGGAWDTQYF
CDR3 DNA: TGTGCCAGCAGCCCCGGGACAGGGGGCGCTTGGGATACGCAGTATTTT

V gene: TRBV2
D gene: NA
J gene: TRBJ1-5
clone size: NA
CDR3 protein: CASTEGPYSSQPQHF
CDR3 DNA: TGTGCCAGCACCGAGGGTCCGTACAGCAGTCAGCCCCAGCATTTT

V gene: TRBV4-1
D gene: NA
J gene: TRBJ2-2
clone size: NA
CDR3 protein: CASSQEWGGSGELFF
CDR3 DNA: TGCGCCAGCAGCCAAGAATGGGGGGGCTCCGGGGAGCTGTTTTTT

V gene: TRBV18
D gene: TRBD1
J gene: TRBJ2-2
clone size: NA
CDR3 protein: CASSPGGQVTGELFF
CDR3 DNA: TGTGCCAGCTCACCAGGGGGACAGGTCACCGGGGAGCTGTTTTTT

V gene: TRBV18
D gene: NA
J gene: TRBJ2-7
clone size: NA
CDR3 protein: CASSFEGASEQYF
CDR3 DNA: TGTGCCAGCTCATTCGAAGGGGCCTCCGAGCAGTACTTC

V gene: TRBV7-6
D gene: NA
J gene: TRBJ2-5
clone size: NA
CDR3 protein: CASSLLLVRETQYF
CDR3 DNA: TGTGCCAGCAGCTTACTACTAGTTAGGGAGACCCAGTACTTC

V gene: TRBV14
D gene: TRBD1
J gene: TRBJ1-1
clone size: NA
CDR3 protein: CASSQLGQGGNTEAFF
CDR3 DNA: TGTGCCAGCAGCCAACTAGGACAGGGGGGGAACACTGAAGCTTTCTTT

V gene: TRBV7-3
D gene: TRBD1
J gene: TRBJ2-1
clone size: NA
CDR3 protein: CASSLLAGGYNEQFF
CDR3 DNA: TGTGCCAGCAGCTTACTGGCAGGGGGCTACAATGAGCAGTTCTTC

V gene: TRBV18
D gene: NA
J gene: TRBJ2-7
clone size: NA
CDR3 protein: CASSPAGEGYEQYF
CDR3 DNA: TGTGCCAGCTCACCGGCAGGGGAAGGGTACGAGCAGTACTTC

V gene: TRBV14
D gene: NA
J gene: TRBJ1-2
clone size: NA
CDR3 protein: CASSQVQGYYGYTF
CDR3 DNA: TGTGCCAGCAGCCAAGTTCAGGGGTACTATGGCTACACCTTC

V gene: TRBV5-4
D gene: TRBD1
J gene: TRBJ1-2
clone size: NA
CDR3 protein: CASSNTDRGRGGYTF
CDR3 DNA: TGTGCCAGCAGCAATACGGACAGGGGGCGCGGGGGCTACACCTTC

V gene: TRBV4-3
D gene: TRBD2
J gene: TRBJ2-3
clone size: NA
CDR3 protein: CASSPSGGAGDTQYF
CDR3 DNA: TGCGCCAGCAGCCCTAGCGGGGGGGCCGGAGATACGCAGTATTTT

V gene: TRBV6-4
D gene: TRBD1
J gene: TRBJ2-2
clone size: NA
CDR3 protein: CASSDSEGASGELFF
CDR3 DNA: TGTGCCAGCAGTGACTCAGAGGGGGCGAGCGGGGAGCTGTTTTTT

V gene: TRBV9
D gene: NA
J gene: TRBJ2-2
clone size: NA
CDR3 protein: CASSDRLNANTGELFF
CDR3 DNA: TGTGCCAGCAGCGATCGACTTAACGCGAACACCGGGGAGCTGTTTTTT

V gene: TRBV5-1
D gene: TRBD2
J gene: TRBJ2-1
clone size: once
CDR3 protein: CASSLSLAGTYNEQFF
CDR3 DNA: TGCGCCAGCAGCTTATCACTAGCGGGGACCTACAATGAGCAGTTCTTC

V gene: TRBV27
D gene: NA
J gene: TRBJ2-3
clone size: NA
CDR3 protein: CASSLTRLTDTQYF
CDR3 DNA: TGTGCCAGCAGTTTAACCAGGCTCACAGATACGCAGTATTTT

V gene: TRBV25-1
D gene: TRBD1
J gene: TRBJ2-5
clone size: NA
CDR3 protein: CASSNSDRAETQYF
CDR3 DNA: TGTGCCAGCAGCAACTCGGACAGGGCGGAGACCCAGTACTTC

V gene: TRBV9
D gene: NA
J gene: TRBJ2-1
clone size: NA
CDR3 protein: CASSVVGFWANEQFF
CDR3 DNA: TGTGCCAGCAGCGTAGTAGGATTTTGGGCCAATGAGCAGTTCTTC

V gene: TRBV18
D gene: TRBD1
J gene: TRBJ2-7
clone size: NA
CDR3 protein: CASSRRDREPPEQYF
CDR3 DNA: TGTGCCAGCTCACGTCGGGACAGGGAGCCCCCGGAGCAGTACTTC

V gene: TRBV5-5
D gene: NA
J gene: TRBJ2-5
clone size: few
CDR3 protein: CASSLAEWETQYF
CDR3 DNA: TGTGCCAGCAGCTTGGCGGAGTGGGAGACCCAGTACTTC

V gene: TRBV5-1
D gene: NA
J gene: TRBJ2-3
clone size: NA
CDR3 protein: CASSLDQDTQYF
CDR3 DNA: TGCGCCAGCAGCTTGGATCAAGATACGCAGTATTTT

V gene: TRBV6-6
D gene: TRBD2
J gene: TRBJ2-7
clone size: NA
CDR3 protein: CASSFGTSGVGQYF
CDR3 DNA: TGTGCCAGCAGTTTTGGGACTAGCGGCGTCGGGCAGTACTTC

V gene: TRBV10-1
D gene: TRBD2
J gene: TRBJ2-5
clone size: NA
CDR3 protein: CASSGGLAGMQETQYF
CDR3 DNA: TGCGCCAGCAGTGGGGGACTAGCGGGCATGCAAGAGACCCAGTACTTC

V gene: TRBV30
D gene: NA
J gene: TRBJ2-2
clone size: NA
CDR3 protein: CAWSPRAGLPTNTGELFF
CDR3 DNA: TGTGCCTGGAGTCCACGGGCGGGGCTGCCCACCAACACCGGGGAGCTGTTTTTT

V gene: TRBV7-8
D gene: TRBD1
J gene: TRBJ1-2
clone size: NA
CDR3 protein: CASSPGQMYGYTF
CDR3 DNA: TGTGCCAGCAGCCCGGGACAGATGTATGGCTACACCTTC

V gene: TRBV20-1
D gene: TRBD2
J gene: TRBJ2-7
clone size: NA
CDR3 protein: CSVAGDYEQYF
CDR3 DNA: TGCAGTGTAGCGGGGGATTACGAGCAGTACTTC

V gene: TRBV4-1
D gene: NA
J gene: TRBJ2-7
clone size: NA
CDR3 protein: CASSQRGGYYEQYF
CDR3 DNA: TGCGCCAGCAGCCAGCGGGGAGGTTACTACGAGCAGTACTTC

V gene: TRBV19
D gene: NA
J gene: TRBJ1-2
clone size: NA
CDR3 protein: CASSVLDNNYGYTF
CDR3 DNA: TGTGCCAGTAGTGTCCTCGACAATAACTATGGCTACACCTTC

V gene: TRBV18
D gene: NA
J gene: TRBJ1-3
clone size: NA
CDR3 protein: CASSPQGYNTIYF
CDR3 DNA: TGTGCCAGCTCACCACAGGGGTACAACACCATATATTTT

V gene: TRBV7-3
D gene: NA
J gene: TRBJ2-2
clone size: NA
CDR3 protein: CASSFSEPTGELFF
CDR3 DNA: TGTGCCAGCAGCTTCAGCGAACCCACCGGGGAGCTGTTTTTT

V gene: TRBV11-2
D gene: TRBD2
J gene: TRBJ2-3
clone size: NA
CDR3 protein: CASGTSGGVTDTQYF
CDR3 DNA: TGTGCCAGCGGCACCAGCGGGGGGGTCACAGATACGCAGTATTTT

V gene: TRBV29-1
D gene: TRBD1
J gene: TRBJ1-2
clone size: few
CDR3 protein: CSVGQGDYGYTF
CDR3 DNA: TGCAGCGTCGGACAGGGGGATTATGGCTACACCTTC

V gene: TRBV9
D gene: TRBD1
J gene: TRBJ1-6
clone size: NA
CDR3 protein: CASSLGTANNSPLHF
CDR3 DNA: TGTGCCAGCAGCTTGGGGACAGCCAATAATTCACCCCTCCACTTT

V gene: TRBV5-1
D gene: NA
J gene: TRBJ2-1
clone size: once
CDR3 protein: CASSLGSRGPSYNEQFF
CDR3 DNA: TGCGCCAGCAGCTTGGGATCGCGGGGGCCCTCCTACAATGAGCAGTTCTTC

V gene: TRBV5-8
D gene: NA
J gene: TRBJ1-5
clone size: NA
CDR3 protein: CASSWGEGIGNQPQHF
CDR3 DNA: TGTGCCAGCAGCTGGGGGGAAGGGATCGGCAATCAGCCCCAGCATTTT

V gene: TRBV9
D gene: NA
J gene: TRBJ1-2
clone size: NA
CDR3 protein: CASTRGTNYGYTF
CDR3 DNA: TGTGCCAGCACAAGGGGAACTAACTATGGCTACACCTTC

V gene: TRBV7-8
D gene: TRBD1
J gene: TRBJ1-5
clone size: NA
CDR3 protein: CASTKNRGDQPQHF
CDR3 DNA: TGTGCCAGCACGAAAAACAGGGGGGATCAGCCCCAGCATTTT

V gene: TRBV4-2
D gene: TRBD2
J gene: TRBJ2-2
clone size: NA
CDR3 protein: CASSPGTAGGVTGELFF
CDR3 DNA: TGTGCCAGCAGCCCTGGCACCGCGGGGGGGGTTACCGGGGAGCTGTTTTTT

V gene: TRBV10-2
D gene: TRBD1
J gene: TRBJ1-1
clone size: NA
CDR3 protein: CASSGQGTEAFF
CDR3 DNA: TGCGCCAGCAGTGGACAGGGGACTGAAGCTTTCTTT

V gene: TRBV18
D gene: NA
J gene: TRBJ2-2
clone size: NA
CDR3 protein: CASSPYRVGTGELFF
CDR3 DNA: TGTGCCAGCTCACCGTACAGGGTGGGCACCGGGGAGCTGTTTTTT

V gene: TRBV5-1
D gene: TRBD2
J gene: TRBJ2-5
clone size: NA
CDR3 protein: CASKRGGLQETQYF
CDR3 DNA: TGCGCCAGCAAGCGGGGGGGGTTACAAGAGACCCAGTACTTC

V gene: TRBV10-1
D gene: NA
J gene: TRBJ1-1
clone size: NA
CDR3 protein: CASSELVRGEAFF
CDR3 DNA: TGCGCCAGCAGTGAGTTGGTGAGAGGGGAAGCTTTCTTT

V gene: TRBV5-6
D gene: TRBD1
J gene: TRBJ2-3
clone size: NA
CDR3 protein: CASSGIGDRTTDTQYF
CDR3 DNA: TGTGCCAGCAGCGGAATAGGGGACAGGACGACAGATACGCAGTATTTT

V gene: TRBV27
D gene: NA
J gene: TRBJ1-4
clone size: NA
CDR3 protein: CASSSGLLNEKLFF
CDR3 DNA: TGTGCCAGCAGTTCGGGACTCCTCAATGAAAAACTGTTTTTT

V gene: TRBV25-1
D gene: TRBD1
J gene: TRBJ1-4
clone size: NA
CDR3 protein: CASSEYQTGGYEKLFF
CDR3 DNA: TGTGCCAGCAGTGAATATCAGACAGGGGGATATGAAAAACTGTTTTTT